This TCR beta chain was captured by sequencing in a study of blood T cell repertoires in COVID-19. On the study more broadly: Samples of COVID-19 (acute and convalescent) were obtained from the United States, Italy and Spain. T cells, B-cell-depleted T cells, or PBMCs supplied cDNA or gDNA.

Under the authors' procedure: Nucleated cell number was recorded as an estimate derived from reference gene primer amplification. The table came from immunoSEQ multiplex PCR; TCRdb's copy has only in-frame clones and leaves some out. V and J calls and clone size are those listed in that table; D and trimming were worked out from the DNA. The repertoire has about 58,000 clones, about 84% of them found once; the top ten carry more than 4.5%. Material: peripheral blood. The receptor was derived from a man between 35 and 55 years old with active COVID-19.

CDR3 loop: CASSASSGYNEQFF. CDR3 DNA: TGTGCCAGCAGTGCGTCTAGCGGGTACAATGAGCAGTTCTTC. The V call is TRBV2, the J call TRBJ2-1; 8 nucleotides match TRBD2. The CDR3 has 14 residues. CDR1 is SNHLY, CDR2 FYNNEI, per germline. Trimming cost V 4 bases and J 4 bases; bases outside gene matches: 3.